The 27 T cell receptor beta chains presented below share a single source sample, sequenced in a study of blood T cell repertoires in COVID-19. Measured with immunoSEQ multiplex PCR; TCRdb has only the in-frame clones, and not every one. This repertoire shows roughly 150,000 clones, approximately 93% found once; its top ten account for 2%. Sequencing was done on a sample of peripheral blood. Source of these receptors: an older woman with COVID-19, enrolled during active disease.

The DNA of the CDR3 is TGCGCCAGCAGCAAGACGGAGGGGGCCTATGGCTACACCTTC. Translating gives CASSKTEGAYGYTF. This chain uses TRBV5-1 with TRBJ1-2; 7 bases agree with TRBD1. This CDR3 region has 14 residues. Germline V lookup: CDR1 SGHRS, CDR2 YFSETQ. Trimming cost V 4 bases and J 4 bases; bases outside gene matches: 7.

V usage is TRBV19 and J usage is TRBJ1-5; D is unclear. Trimming cost V 7 bases and J 6 bases, with 16 bases left between them. The germline gives CDR1 LNHDA, CDR2 SQIVND (reference sequence). CDR3 length equals 14 residues. Written as DNA, the CDR3 is TGTGCCAGTACGGGTGGAAGAGAAGGTCAGCCCCAGCATTTT. Its protein product is CASTGGREGQPQHF.

The chain uses TRBV29-1 and TRBJ1-1; 10 bases map to TRBD1. Germline assignment: CDR1 SQVTM and CDR2 ANQGSEA. Trimming at V came to 6 bases and at J to 5 bases, leaving 3 bases not matched to a gene. The CDR3 extends over 12 amino acids. The chain's CDR3 is CSVTGGFTEAFF. In DNA, the CDR3 is TGCAGCGTGACAGGGGGCTTTACTGAAGCTTTCTTT. Full variable domain (missing parts from reference TRBV29-1 and TRBJ1-1): SAVISQKPSRDICQRGTSLTIQCQVDSQVTMMFWYRQQPGQSLTLIATANQGSEATYESGFVIDKFPISRPNLTFSTLTVSNMSPEDSSIYLCSVTGGFTEAFFGQGTRLTVV.

This chain joins TRBV5-4 and TRBJ1-5; 7 bases match TRBD1. V trimming: 0 bases; J trimming: 11 bases; junction bases outside the gene matches: 8. The CDR3 totals 14 residues. Germline V gene lookup returns CDR1 SGHNT and CDR2 YYREEE (reference sequence). The CDR3: CASSLAGTAEAQHF. The CDR3 DNA sequence: TGTGCCAGCAGCTTGGCTGGGACAGCCGAGGCCCAGCATTTT.

V and J are TRBV7-3 and TRBJ2-3, with TRBD1 identical over 11 bases. The V and J ends lost 4 bases and 7 bases, in that order; junction bases with no gene match: 4. CDR1 is SGHTA, CDR2 FQGTGA, per germline. The CDR3 has 14 residues. The CDR3 region has the DNA TGTGCCAGCAGCTCGGGGACAGGGGGAAATACGCAGTATTTT. It is translated as CASSSGTGGNTQYF.

This clone has a handful of counts. Here the CDR3 DNA reads TGTGCCACCAGCAGCCCACAGGGGGTCCACTACGAGCAGTACTTC. Translating gives CATSSPQGVHYEQYF. J is TRBJ2-7 and V is TRBV15; 8 nucleotides agree with TRBD1. The V segment lost 3 bases and the J segment 3 bases; nucleotides outside the gene matches: 7. This CDR3 contains 15 residues. Germline assignment: CDR1 LNHNV and CDR2 YYDKDF (reference sequence).

The J gene is TRBJ1-5, the V gene TRBV6-2 or TRBV6-3; tentatively, D is TRBD1 (5 bases). The CDR3 has 16 residues. With 4 bases removed from V and 7 bases from J, the gap between germline ends came to 20 bases. The V gene's germline CDR1 is MNHEY and CDR2 SVGEGT. CDR3 protein: CASSSPGLPLKQPQHF. The CDR3 bases are TGTGCCAGCAGTTCTCCGGGACTTCCGTTAAAGCAGCCCCAGCATTTT.

This chain connects TRBV18 to TRBJ2-7, with 8 bases that match TRBD1. The CDR3 covers 17 residues. The V gene's germline CDR1 is KGHSH and CDR2 LQKENI. J gave up 0 bases and V 0 bases, and 7 bases lay outside the gene matches. CDR3: CASSPPTGGVFSYEQYF. The CDR3 DNA sequence: TGTGCCAGCTCACCACCTACAGGGGGAGTATTCTCCTACGAGCAGTACTTC.

CDR3 loop: CASSPSQTPVYQPQHF. Here the CDR3 DNA reads TGTGCCAGCAGCCCCTCACAGACCCCCGTTTATCAGCCCCAGCATTTT. The chain employs TRBV3-1 (or the pseudogene TRBV3-2) and TRBJ1-5; D unresolved. CDR3 length equals 16 residues. Germline CDR1 LGHDT, CDR2 YNNKEL (reference sequence). V lost 4 bases and J lost 5, with 18 bases in between.

The J gene is TRBJ1-2, the V gene TRBV5-1; 7 bases match TRBD1. Germline CDR1 SGHRS, CDR2 YFSETQ. V dropped 4 bases and J dropped 8; count of bases not matched to a gene: 8. This CDR3 is built from 13 residues. The CDR3 here is CASSPTGRGGYTF. CDR3 DNA sequence: TGCGCCAGCAGCCCGACAGGGCGGGGAGGCTACACCTTC.

The chain is built from TRBV3-1 (or the pseudogene TRBV3-2) and TRBJ1-1, with D possibly TRBD1 on 5 matching bases. The V end was cut by 3 bases, the J end by 4 bases, with 12 bases between. The CDR3 is 14 residues long. CDR1 LGHDT and CDR2 YNNKEL come from the germline V gene (reference sequence). The CDR3 region has the DNA TGTGCCAGCAGCCACAGCCCAAGGGGCACTGAAGCTTTCTTT. Its translation: CASSHSPRGTEAFF.

The rearrangement uses TRBV4-3 and TRBJ1-2; D unclear. Trimming cost V 0 bases and J 1 base, with 9 bases left between them. Germline V gene data show CDR1 as LGHNA and CDR2 as YSLEER. This CDR3 comprises 15 residues. CDR3 sequence: CASSQDFRDNYGYTF. CDR3 coding DNA: TGCGCCAGCAGCCAAGATTTTCGGGATAACTATGGCTACACCTTC.

V is TRBV19 and J is TRBJ1-1, with 7 bases identical to TRBD1. Germline V gene lookup returns CDR1 LNHDA and CDR2 SQIVND (reference sequence). V was pared by 7 bases and J by 0 bases, with 2 bases of the junction left unmatched. This CDR3 contains 13 residues. As DNA, the CDR3 is TGTGCCAGTACGGACAGGTTGAACACTGAAGCTTTCTTT. Protein: CASTDRLNTEAFF.

The chain has TRBV4-3 and TRBJ2-1; D remains ambiguous. Germline-derived CDR1 and CDR2 are LGHNA and YSLEER. V was cut by 2 bases and J by 1 base, with 9 bases left in between. The CDR3 consists of 15 residues. As DNA, the CDR3 is TGCGCCAGCAGCCAACCAGTCCCGTCCTACAATGAGCAGTTCTTC. This gives the protein CASSQPVPSYNEQFF.

J is TRBJ2-1 and V is TRBV9; tentative D call: TRBD2 (5 bases). This CDR3 contains 17 residues. V was clipped by 7 bases and J by 0 bases, with 20 bases between them. Germline values: CDR1 SGDLS, CDR2 YYNGEE. The CDR3 DNA is TGTGCCAGCCCCCGGACTTTAGACTTTCGCTCCTACAATGAGCAGTTCTTC. Translating it yields CASPRTLDFRSYNEQFF.

The gene calls are TRBV9 and TRBJ2-2; 9 nucleotides agree with TRBD2. J was trimmed by 8 bases and V by 2 bases; bases with no gene match: 7. The length of the CDR3 is 15 residues. From germline, CDR1 is SGDLS and CDR2 YYNGEE. The CDR3 sequence: CASSVSGGYVGELFF. DNA of the CDR3: TGTGCCAGCAGCGTGAGCGGGGGGTATGTAGGGGAGCTGTTTTTT.

V and J are TRBV6-2 or TRBV6-3 and TRBJ2-5; 9 bases fit TRBD2. Per germline, CDR1 MNHEY and CDR2 SVGEGT. The CDR3 has 17 amino acids. V dropped 0 bases and J dropped 4; count of bases not matched to a gene: 9. In DNA form, the CDR3 reads TGTGCCAGCAGTTACTCGATATTAGCGGGGGATTCAGAGACCCAGTACTTC. This codes for CASSYSILAGDSETQYF.

The DNA for the CDR3 is TGTGCCAGCACGCGAGGGGGTCCGGATAATTCACCCCTCCACTTT. Encoded protein: CASTRGGPDNSPLHF. The chain joins TRBV6-5 to TRBJ1-6; perhaps TRBD1 as D (6 bases). Germline V gene sequence: CDR1 MNHEY, CDR2 SVGAGI. CDR3 size: 15 residues. V was cut by 7 bases and J by 5 bases, with 15 bases left in between.

This clone has only one observation. This chain uses TRBV5-5 with TRBJ1-1; D possibly corresponds to TRBD1 (5 bases). V was cut by 4 bases and J by 10 bases, with 26 bases left in between. Germline CDR1 is SGHKS and CDR2 is YYEKEE (reference sequence). This CDR3 comprises 16 residues. CDR3 protein: CASSTPIGREGIGAFF. For the CDR3, the DNA is TGTGCCAGCAGCACACCTATTGGACGGGAGGGGATTGGAGCTTTCTTT.

This rearrangement joins TRBV9 to TRBJ2-2; 8 nucleotides line up with TRBD1. The CDR3 contains 14 residues. Germline V gives CDR1 SGDLS, CDR2 YYNGEE. Unmatched junction bases numbered 4, after V lost 7 bases and J lost 2 bases. The CDR3 here is CASRDRTNTGELFF. CDR3 in DNA: TGTGCCAGCCGGGACAGGACAAACACCGGGGAGCTGTTTTTT.

The V and J genes are TRBV4-2 and TRBJ2-7; TRBD2 matches at 7 bases. The CDR3 spans 15 residues. V was clipped by 3 bases and J by 0 bases; unmatched bases: 5. In germline, CDR1 is LGHNA, CDR2 YNFKEQ. The CDR3 sequence is CASSQSTSASYEQYF. The CDR3 nucleotides are TGTGCCAGCAGCCAGAGTACTAGCGCCTCCTACGAGCAGTACTTC.

The chain employs TRBV7-9 and TRBJ1-3; D gene uncertain. The CDR3 has 15 amino acids. The V gene's germline CDR1 is SEHNR and CDR2 FQNEAQ (reference sequence). V lost 1 base and J 0 bases, leaving 7 bases between the germline ends. The CDR3 region has the DNA TGTGCCAGCAGCTTAGTGAGCTACTCTGGAAACACCATATATTTT. It codes for CASSLVSYSGNTIYF.

The genes are TRBV6-2 or TRBV6-3 and TRBJ2-5, with D perhaps TRBD1 (5 bases). Trimming removed 6 bases from V and 1 base from J, with 18 bases in between. This CDR3 has 16 residues. Germline V gene lookup returns CDR1 MNHEY and CDR2 SVGEGT. This chain's CDR3 is CASSARTHIPQETQYF. The CDR3 DNA follows: TGTGCCAGCAGCGCCCGGACACATATTCCCCAAGAGACCCAGTACTTC.

V is TRBV11-3 and J is TRBJ2-2; possibly TRBD1 for D (5 bases). The length of the CDR3 is 14 residues. Trimming removed 5 bases at V and 4 bases at J, with 11 bases between. The germline V gene encodes CDR1 SGHNT and CDR2 YENEEA. The CDR3 reads CASSPQGSTGELFF. CDR3 DNA sequence: TGTGCCAGCAGCCCCCAGGGTAGCACCGGGGAGCTGTTTTTT.

The chain combines TRBV5-8 with TRBJ2-7, with unresolved D. The CDR3 extends over 15 amino acids. Trimming cost V 0 bases and J 3 bases, with 13 bases left between them. From germline, CDR1 is SGHTS and CDR2 YDEGEE. DNA for the CDR3: TGTGCCAGCAGCTTGGGGGCCGGATCTTTCTACGAGCAGTACTTC. This sequence encodes CASSLGAGSFYEQYF.

The rearrangement links TRBV4-2 to TRBJ1-5; the match to TRBD1 covers 8 bases. This CDR3 is built from 14 residues. V trimming: 4 bases; J trimming: 7 bases; junction bases outside the gene matches: 6. CDR1 and CDR2 from the germline V gene are LGHNA and YNFKEQ. The CDR3 loop is CASSLGQGAQPQHF. The CDR3 DNA is TGTGCCAGCAGCCTCGGACAGGGCGCCCAGCCCCAGCATTTT.

This chain uses TRBV4-2 with TRBJ2-2; TRBD2 agrees at 16 bases. The CDR3 has 19 amino acids. Germline V CDR1 and CDR2: LGHNA, YNFKEQ. With 0 bases clipped from V and 1 base from J, the junction kept 2 bases outside the gene matches. The CDR3 region has the DNA TGTGCCAGCAGCCAAGATGGGACTAGCGGGGGGGTGAACACCGGGGAGCTGTTTTTT. It specifies CASSQDGTSGGVNTGELFF.